The 9 T cell receptor beta chains reported below all come from one sample, sequenced in a study of blood T cell repertoires in COVID-19. Some clones are missing from TCRdb's copy, which holds only in-frame ones; the method was immunoSEQ multiplex PCR. The sample yields over 150,000 clones, around 87% seen once. Material: peripheral blood. The receptors were gathered from a woman of 80 years or more with COVID-19, enrolled during active disease.

The chain uses TRBV19 and TRBJ1-1; a weak D match, TRBD1 (6 bases). Per germline, CDR1 LNHDA and CDR2 SQIVND (reference sequence). V lost 5 bases and J lost 0, with 16 bases in between. This CDR3 has 16 amino acids. This CDR3 is CASSSDRTNLNTEAFF. The CDR3, as DNA: TGTGCCAGTAGTTCCGACAGGACCAACCTGAACACTGAAGCTTTCTTT. Supplemented by reference TRBV19 and TRBJ1-1, the full variable domain reads DGGITQSPKYLFRKEGQNVTLSCEQNLNHDAMYWYRQDPGQGLRLIYYSQIVNDFQKGDIAEGYSVSREKKESFPLTVTSAQKNPTAFYLCASSSDRTNLNTEAFFGQGTRLTVV.

The chain joins TRBV6-2 or TRBV6-3 to TRBJ2-7, with D possibly being TRBD2 (5 bases). V dropped 4 bases and J dropped 3 bases, with 13 bases sitting between them. The length of the CDR3 is 14 residues. The germline V gene encodes CDR1 MNHEY and CDR2 SVGEGT. The CDR3, as DNA: TGTGCCAGCAGTTTATCTCCGACTATCTACGAGCAGTACTTC. As protein: CASSLSPTIYEQYF.

This chain links TRBV19 with TRBJ1-6; tentative D call: TRBD1 (5 bases). CDR1 and CDR2 (germline): LNHDA, SQIVND (reference sequence). The CDR3 has 15 residues. The V end was cut by 4 bases, the J end by 7 bases, with 14 bases between. The CDR3 protein is CASSNFFQGNSPLHF. The CDR3 DNA is TGTGCCAGTAGTAACTTCTTCCAGGGAAATTCACCCCTCCACTTT. Together with reference TRBV19 and TRBJ1-6, the CDR3 gives the full variable domain: DGGITQSPKYLFRKEGQNVTLSCEQNLNHDAMYWYRQDPGQGLRLIYYSQIVNDFQKGDIAEGYSVSREKKESFPLTVTSAQKNPTAFYLCASSNFFQGNSPLHFGNGTRLTVT.

This rearrangement joins TRBV11-2 to TRBJ2-7, with D unresolved. The CDR3 consists of 13 residues. Trimming removed 1 base at V and 3 bases at J, with 7 bases between. Germline V gene data show CDR1 as SGHAT and CDR2 as FQNNGV. CDR3 residues: CASSLVSGYEQYF. The CDR3 coding sequence is TGTGCCAGCAGCTTAGTATCCGGCTACGAGCAGTACTTC.

This clone showed up just once. In nucleotides, the CDR3 is TGTGCCAGCAGCTTAGCTGGGGCGGCTGAGCAGTTCTTC. It is translated as CASSLAGAAEQFF. The rearrangement uses TRBV7-9 and TRBJ2-1; possibly TRBD1 for D (5 bases). Germline values: CDR1 SEHNR, CDR2 FQNEAQ (reference sequence). V lost 0 bases and J lost 9, with 9 bases in between. The CDR3 runs 13 residues.

The chain has TRBV27 and TRBJ1-2; 8 bases match TRBD1. Germline CDR1 MNHEY, CDR2 SMNVEV (reference sequence). There are 17 residues in the CDR3. V lost 5 bases and J lost 0; bases outside the gene matches: 11. Here the CDR3 reads CASSPRTGRGANYGYTF. In DNA, the CDR3 is TGTGCCAGCAGTCCCCGGACAGGGAGAGGGGCTAACTATGGCTACACCTTC.

The DNA of the CDR3 is TGTGCCAGCAGCTTGACAGGGTTGAACACTGAAGCTTTCTTT. Translation: CASSLTGLNTEAFF. The chain is built from TRBV5-4 and TRBJ1-1, with TRBD1 as a possible D gene (6 bases). The CDR3 loop spans 14 amino acids. Germline loops: CDR1 SGHNT, CDR2 YYREEE (reference sequence). V shed 1 base and J shed 0 bases, with 7 bases lying between them.

The chain uses TRBV6-2 or TRBV6-3 and TRBJ1-2; D gene uncertain. There are 14 residues in the CDR3. Germline assignment: CDR1 MNHEY and CDR2 SVGEGT. V shed 4 bases and J shed 5 bases, with 14 bases lying between them. This CDR3 is CASSSVGSGYGYTF. The CDR3 coding sequence is TGTGCCAGCAGTTCGGTCGGGAGTGGATATGGCTACACCTTC.

The chain employs TRBV3-1 (or the pseudogene TRBV3-2) and TRBJ2-2; D not resolved. CDR3 length: 15 residues. Germline loops: CDR1 LGHDT, CDR2 YNNKEL (reference sequence). V lost 3 bases, J lost 0 bases, and 8 bases lay in between. This CDR3 reads CASSHQASNTGELFF. In DNA form, the CDR3 reads TGTGCCAGCAGCCACCAAGCCTCGAACACCGGGGAGCTGTTTTTT.